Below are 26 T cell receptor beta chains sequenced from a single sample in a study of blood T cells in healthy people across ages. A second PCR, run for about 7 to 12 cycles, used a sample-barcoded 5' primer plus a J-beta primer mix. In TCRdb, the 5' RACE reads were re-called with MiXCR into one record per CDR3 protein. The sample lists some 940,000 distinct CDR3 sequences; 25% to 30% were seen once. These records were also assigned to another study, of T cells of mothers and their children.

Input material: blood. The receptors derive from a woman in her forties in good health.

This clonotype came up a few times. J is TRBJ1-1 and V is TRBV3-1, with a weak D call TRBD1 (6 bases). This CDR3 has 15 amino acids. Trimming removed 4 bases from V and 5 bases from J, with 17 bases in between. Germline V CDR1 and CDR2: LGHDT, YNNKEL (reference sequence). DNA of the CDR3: TGTGCCAGCAGCCCGCCCTTGATAGGGGGAACTGAAGCTTTCTTT. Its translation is CASSPPLIGGTEAFF.

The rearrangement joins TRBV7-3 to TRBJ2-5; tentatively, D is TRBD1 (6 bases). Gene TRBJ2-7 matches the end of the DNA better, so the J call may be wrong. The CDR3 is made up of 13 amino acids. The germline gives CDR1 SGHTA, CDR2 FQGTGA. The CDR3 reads CASSLTTGREQYF. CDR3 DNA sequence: TGTGCCAGCAGCTTAACCACAGGGCGCGAGCAGTACTTC.

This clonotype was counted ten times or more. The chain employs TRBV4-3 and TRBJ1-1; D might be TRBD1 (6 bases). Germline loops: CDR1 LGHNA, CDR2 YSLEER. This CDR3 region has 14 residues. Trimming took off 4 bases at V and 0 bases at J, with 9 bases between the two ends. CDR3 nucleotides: TGCGCCAGCAGCCGTGGACAGATGAACACTGAAGCTTTCTTT. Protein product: CASSRGQMNTEAFF.

The CDR3: CSARDQRDYGYTF. CDR3 nucleotide sequence: TGCAGTGCTAGAGATCAAAGGGACTATGGCTACACCTTC. The gene calls are TRBV20-1 and TRBJ1-2; D gene ambiguous. The CDR3 contains 13 residues. The V end lost 0 bases, the J end lost 3 bases, and 8 bases lay between the germline ends. CDR1 and CDR2 from the germline V gene are DFQATT and SNEGSKA (reference sequence).

The chain's CDR3 is CASSARDANYGYTF. The CDR3 coding sequence is TGTGCCAGCAGCGCCCGGGACGCAAACTATGGCTACACCTTC. The V call is TRBV7-2, the J call TRBJ1-2; TRBD1 might be the D (5 bases). Looked up from germline, CDR1 is SGHTA and CDR2 is FQGNSA. V was cut by 5 bases and J by 2 bases, with 12 bases left in between. There are 14 residues in the CDR3.

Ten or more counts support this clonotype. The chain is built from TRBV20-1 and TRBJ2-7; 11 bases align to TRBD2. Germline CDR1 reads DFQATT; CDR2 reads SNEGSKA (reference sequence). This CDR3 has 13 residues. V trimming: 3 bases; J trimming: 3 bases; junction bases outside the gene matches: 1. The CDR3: CSASLAGGYEQYF. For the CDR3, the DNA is TGCAGTGCTAGCCTAGCGGGGGGCTACGAGCAGTACTTC.

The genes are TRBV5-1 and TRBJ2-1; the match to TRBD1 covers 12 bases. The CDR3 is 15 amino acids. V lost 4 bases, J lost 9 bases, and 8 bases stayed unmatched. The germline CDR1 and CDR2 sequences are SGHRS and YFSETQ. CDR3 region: CASSLRGQGAGEQFF. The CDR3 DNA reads TGCGCCAGCAGCCTGAGGGGACAGGGGGCGGGTGAGCAGTTCTTC.

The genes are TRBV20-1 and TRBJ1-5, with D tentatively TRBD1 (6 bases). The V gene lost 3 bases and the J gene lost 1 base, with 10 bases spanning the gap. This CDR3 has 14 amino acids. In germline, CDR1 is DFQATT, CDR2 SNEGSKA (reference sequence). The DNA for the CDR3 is TGCAGTGCTAGGCCAGGGGACAGCAATCAGCCCCAGCATTTT. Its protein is CSARPGDSNQPQHF.

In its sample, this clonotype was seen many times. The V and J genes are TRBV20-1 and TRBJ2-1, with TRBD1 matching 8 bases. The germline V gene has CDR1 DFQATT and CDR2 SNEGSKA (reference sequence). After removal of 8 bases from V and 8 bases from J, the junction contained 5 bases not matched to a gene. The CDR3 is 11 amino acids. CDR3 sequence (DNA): TGCAGTCCGGACAGGGAACATGAGCAGTTCTTC. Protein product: CSPDREHEQFF.

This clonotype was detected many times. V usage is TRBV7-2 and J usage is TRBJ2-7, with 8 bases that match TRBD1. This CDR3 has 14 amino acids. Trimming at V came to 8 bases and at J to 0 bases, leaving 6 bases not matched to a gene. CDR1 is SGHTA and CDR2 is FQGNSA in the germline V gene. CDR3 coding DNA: TGTGCCAGCGTCCAGGACAGGGTCTCCTACGAGCAGTACTTC. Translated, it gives CASVQDRVSYEQYF.

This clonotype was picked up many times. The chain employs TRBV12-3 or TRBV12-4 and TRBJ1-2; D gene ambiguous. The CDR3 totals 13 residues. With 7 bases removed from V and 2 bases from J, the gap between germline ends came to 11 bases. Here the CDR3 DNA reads TGTGCCAGCACCCCTACAACGAACTATGGCTACACCTTC. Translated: CASTPTTNYGYTF.

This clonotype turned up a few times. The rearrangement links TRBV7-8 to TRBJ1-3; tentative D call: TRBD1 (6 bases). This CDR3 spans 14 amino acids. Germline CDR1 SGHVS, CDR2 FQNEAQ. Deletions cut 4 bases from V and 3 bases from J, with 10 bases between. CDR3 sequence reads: CASSSQGNGNTIYF. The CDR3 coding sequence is TGTGCCAGCAGCTCACAGGGAAATGGAAACACCATATATTTT.

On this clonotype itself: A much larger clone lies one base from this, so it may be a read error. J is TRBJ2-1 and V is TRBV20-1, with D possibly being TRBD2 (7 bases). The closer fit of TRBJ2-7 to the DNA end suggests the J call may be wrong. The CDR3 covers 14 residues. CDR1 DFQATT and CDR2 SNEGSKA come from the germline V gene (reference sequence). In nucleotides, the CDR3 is TGCAGTGCTGAAAGACGGGGGGCGAGTAACGAGCAGTACTTC. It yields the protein CSAERRGASNEQYF.

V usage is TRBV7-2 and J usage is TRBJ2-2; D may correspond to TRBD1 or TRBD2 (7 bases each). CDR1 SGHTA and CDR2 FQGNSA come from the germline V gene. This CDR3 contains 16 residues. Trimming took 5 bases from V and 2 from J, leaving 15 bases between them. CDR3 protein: CASSQQGRGNTGELFF. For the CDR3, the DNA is TGTGCCAGCAGCCAACAGGGGAGGGGAAACACCGGGGAGCTGTTTTTT.

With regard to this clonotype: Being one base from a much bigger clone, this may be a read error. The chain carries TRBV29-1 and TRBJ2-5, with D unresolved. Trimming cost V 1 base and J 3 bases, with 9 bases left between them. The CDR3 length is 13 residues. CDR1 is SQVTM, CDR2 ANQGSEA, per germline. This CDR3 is CSVEGADEETQYF. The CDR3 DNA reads TGCAGCGTTGAAGGGGCGGATGAAGAGACCCAGTACTTC.

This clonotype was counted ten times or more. CDR3 nucleotide sequence: TGCGCCAGCGATCCTGGGACAGGGAGTTCGGATACGCAGTATTTT. It translates to CASDPGTGSSDTQYF. The gene calls are TRBV4-3 and TRBJ2-3; 9 nucleotides match TRBD1. CDR3 size: 15 residues. Germline CDR1 reads LGHNA; CDR2 reads YSLEER. Losses at the gene ends were 8 bases for V and 6 bases for J; bases not matched to a gene: 12.

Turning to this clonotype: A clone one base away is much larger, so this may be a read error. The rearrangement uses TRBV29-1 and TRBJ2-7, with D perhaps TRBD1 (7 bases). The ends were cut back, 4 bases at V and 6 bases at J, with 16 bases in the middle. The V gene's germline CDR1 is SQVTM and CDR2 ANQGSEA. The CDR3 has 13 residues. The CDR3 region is CSVGVQGGGEQYF. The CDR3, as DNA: TGCAGCGTTGGGGTCCAGGGGGGTGGCGAGCAGTACTTC.

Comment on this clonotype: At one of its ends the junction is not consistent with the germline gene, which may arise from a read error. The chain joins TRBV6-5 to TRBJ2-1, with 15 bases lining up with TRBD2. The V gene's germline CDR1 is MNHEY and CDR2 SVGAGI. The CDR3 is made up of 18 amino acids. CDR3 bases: TGTGCCAGCAGTTCCTGGACTAGCGGGGGGGCCAGGAGCAATGAGCAGGTCTTC. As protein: CASSSWTSGGARSNEQVF.

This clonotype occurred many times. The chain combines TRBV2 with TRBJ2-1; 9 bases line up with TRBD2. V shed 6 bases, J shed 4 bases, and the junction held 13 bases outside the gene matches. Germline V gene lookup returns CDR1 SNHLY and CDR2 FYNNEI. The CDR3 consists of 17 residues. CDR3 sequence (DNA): TGTGCCAGCAGGTACAGTCCGCGGGGGGGCGTTTACAATGAGCAGTTCTTC. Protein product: CASRYSPRGGVYNEQFF. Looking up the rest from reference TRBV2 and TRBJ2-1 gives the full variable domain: EPEVTQTPSHQVTQMGQEVILRCVPISNHLYFYWYRQILGQKVEFLVSFYNNEISEKSEIFDDQFSVERPDGSNFTLKIRSTKLEDSAMYFCASRYSPRGGVYNEQFFGPGTRLTVL.

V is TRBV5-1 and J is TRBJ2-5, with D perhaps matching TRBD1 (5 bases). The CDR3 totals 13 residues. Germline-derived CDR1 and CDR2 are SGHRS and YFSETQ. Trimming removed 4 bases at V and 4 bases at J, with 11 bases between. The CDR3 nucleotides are TGCGCCAGCAGCGTACAGGCTTTAGAGACCCAGTACTTC. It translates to CASSVQALETQYF.

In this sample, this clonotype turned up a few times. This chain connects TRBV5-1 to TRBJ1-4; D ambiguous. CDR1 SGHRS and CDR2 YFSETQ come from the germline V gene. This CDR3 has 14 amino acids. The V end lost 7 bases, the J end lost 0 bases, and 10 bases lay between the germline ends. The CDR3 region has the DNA TGCGCCAGCGCCTGGGCAGCAACTAATGAAAAACTGTTTTTT. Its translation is CASAWAATNEKLFF.

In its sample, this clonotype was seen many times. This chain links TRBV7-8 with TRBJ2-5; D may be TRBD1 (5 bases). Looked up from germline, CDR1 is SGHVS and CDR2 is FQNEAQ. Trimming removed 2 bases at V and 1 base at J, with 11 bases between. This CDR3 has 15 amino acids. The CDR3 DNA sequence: TGTGCCAGCAGCTTAAGGGGTGGGCTCCAAGAGACCCAGTACTTC. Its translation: CASSLRGGLQETQYF.

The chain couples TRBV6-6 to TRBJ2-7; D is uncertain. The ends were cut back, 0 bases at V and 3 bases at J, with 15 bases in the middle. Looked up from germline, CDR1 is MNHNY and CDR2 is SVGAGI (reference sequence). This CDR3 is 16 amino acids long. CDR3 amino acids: CASSYSNGLEFYEQYF. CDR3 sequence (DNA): TGTGCCAGCAGTTACTCGAACGGTTTAGAATTCTACGAGCAGTACTTC.

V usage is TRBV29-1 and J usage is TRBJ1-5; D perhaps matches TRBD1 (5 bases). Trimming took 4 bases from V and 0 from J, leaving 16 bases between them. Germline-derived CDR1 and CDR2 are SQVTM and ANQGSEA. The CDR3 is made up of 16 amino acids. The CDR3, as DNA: TGCAGCGTTGGATCTGGCGGGACGGATAGCAATCAGCCCCAGCATTTT. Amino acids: CSVGSGGTDSNQPQHF.

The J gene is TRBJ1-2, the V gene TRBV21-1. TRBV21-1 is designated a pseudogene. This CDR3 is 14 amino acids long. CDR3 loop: CASNKAASNYGYTF. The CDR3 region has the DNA TGTGCCAGCAACAAAGCAGCCAGTAACTATGGCTACACCTTC.

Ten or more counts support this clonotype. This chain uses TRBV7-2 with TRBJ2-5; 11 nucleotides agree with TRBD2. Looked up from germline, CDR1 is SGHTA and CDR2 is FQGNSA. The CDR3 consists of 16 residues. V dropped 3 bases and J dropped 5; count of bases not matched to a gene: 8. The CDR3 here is CASSLSSGGAWETQYF. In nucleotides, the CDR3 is TGTGCCAGCAGCTTGAGTAGCGGGGGGGCCTGGGAGACCCAGTACTTC. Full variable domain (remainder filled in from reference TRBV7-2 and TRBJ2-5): GAGVSQSPSNKVTEKGKDVELRCDPISGHTALYWYRQSLGQGLEFLIYFQGNSAPDKSGLPSDRFSAERTGGSVSTLTIQRTQQEDSAVYLCASSLSSGGAWETQYFGPGTRLLVL.